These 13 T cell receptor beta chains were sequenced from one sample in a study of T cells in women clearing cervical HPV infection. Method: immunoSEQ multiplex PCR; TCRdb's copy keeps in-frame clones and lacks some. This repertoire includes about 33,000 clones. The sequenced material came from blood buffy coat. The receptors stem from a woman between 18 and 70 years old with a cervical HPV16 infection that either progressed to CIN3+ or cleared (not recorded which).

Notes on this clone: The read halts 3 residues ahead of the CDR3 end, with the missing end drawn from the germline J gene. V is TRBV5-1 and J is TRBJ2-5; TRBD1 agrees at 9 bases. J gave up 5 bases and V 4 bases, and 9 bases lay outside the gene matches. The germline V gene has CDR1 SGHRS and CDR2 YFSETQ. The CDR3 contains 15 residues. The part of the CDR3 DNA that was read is TGCGCCAGCAGCGTAAACACAGGGGGCCGGGAGACC. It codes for CASSVNTGGRET. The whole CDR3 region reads CASSVNTGGRETQYF.

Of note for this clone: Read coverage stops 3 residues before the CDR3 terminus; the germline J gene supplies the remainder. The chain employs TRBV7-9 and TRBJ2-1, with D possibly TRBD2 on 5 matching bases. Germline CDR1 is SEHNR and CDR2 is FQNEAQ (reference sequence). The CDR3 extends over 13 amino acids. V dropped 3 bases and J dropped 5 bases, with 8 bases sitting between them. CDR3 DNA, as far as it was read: TGTGCCAGCAGCTTGAGCGGAAACAATGAG. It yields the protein CASSLSGNNE. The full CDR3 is CASSLSGNNEQFF.

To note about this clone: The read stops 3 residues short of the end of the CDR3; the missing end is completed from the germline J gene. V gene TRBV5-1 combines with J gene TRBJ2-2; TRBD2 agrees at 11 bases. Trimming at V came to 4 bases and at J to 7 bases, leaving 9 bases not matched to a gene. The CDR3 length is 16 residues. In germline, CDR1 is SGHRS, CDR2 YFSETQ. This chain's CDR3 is CASSLTTSGKGGELFF. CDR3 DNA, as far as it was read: TGCGCCAGCAGCCTCACGACTAGCGGGAAGGGCGGGGAG.

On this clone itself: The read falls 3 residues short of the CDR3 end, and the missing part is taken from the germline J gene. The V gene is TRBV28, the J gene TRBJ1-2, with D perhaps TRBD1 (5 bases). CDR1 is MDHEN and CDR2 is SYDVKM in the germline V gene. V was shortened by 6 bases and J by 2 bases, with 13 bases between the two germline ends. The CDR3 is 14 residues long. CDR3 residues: CASRDTQTNYGYTF. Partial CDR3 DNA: TGTGCCAGCAGGGACACCCAAACCAACTATGGC.

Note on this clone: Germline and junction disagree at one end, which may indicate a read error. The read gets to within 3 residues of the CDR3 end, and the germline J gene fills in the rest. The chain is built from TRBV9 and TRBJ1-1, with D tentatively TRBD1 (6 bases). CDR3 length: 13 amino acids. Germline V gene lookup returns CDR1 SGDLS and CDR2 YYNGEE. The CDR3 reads CVSSLGQNTEAFF. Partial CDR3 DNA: TGTGTCAGCAGCCTGGGACAGAACACTGAA.

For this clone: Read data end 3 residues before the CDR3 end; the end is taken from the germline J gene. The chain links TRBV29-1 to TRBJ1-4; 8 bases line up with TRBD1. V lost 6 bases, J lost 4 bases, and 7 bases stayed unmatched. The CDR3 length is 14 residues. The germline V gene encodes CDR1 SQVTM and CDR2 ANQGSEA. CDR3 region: CSVAGGFGNEKLFF. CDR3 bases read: TGCAGCGTCGCAGGGGGCTTTGGTAATGAAAAA.

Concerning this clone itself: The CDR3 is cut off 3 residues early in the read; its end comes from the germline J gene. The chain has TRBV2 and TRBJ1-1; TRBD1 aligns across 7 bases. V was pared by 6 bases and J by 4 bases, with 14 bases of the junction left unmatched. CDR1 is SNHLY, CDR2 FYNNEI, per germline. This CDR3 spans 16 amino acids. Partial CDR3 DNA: TGTGCCAGCAGGACCACGACAGGGTTGGTTGGCACTGAA. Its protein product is CASRTTTGLVGTE. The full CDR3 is CASRTTTGLVGTEAFF. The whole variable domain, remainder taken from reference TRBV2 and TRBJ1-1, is EPEVTQTPSHQVTQMGQEVILRCVPISNHLYFYWYRQILGQKVEFLVSFYNNEISEKSEIFDDQFSVERPDGSNFTLKIRSTKLEDSAMYFCASRTTTGLVGTEAFFGQGTRLTVV.

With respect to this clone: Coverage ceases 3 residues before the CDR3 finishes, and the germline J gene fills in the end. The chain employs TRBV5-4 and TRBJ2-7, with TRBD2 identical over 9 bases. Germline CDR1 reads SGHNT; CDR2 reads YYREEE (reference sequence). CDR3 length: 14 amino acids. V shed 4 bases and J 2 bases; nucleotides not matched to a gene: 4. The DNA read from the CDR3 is TGTGCCAGCAGCGCGGGACTAGCCACCTACGAG. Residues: CASSAGLATYE. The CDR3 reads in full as CASSAGLATYEQYF.

CDR3 DNA (partial): TGTGCCAGCAGCCCACAAGTGCTAGATACG. Protein product: CASSPQVLDT. The complete CDR3 protein is CASSPQVLDTQYF. The V and J genes are TRBV7-9 and TRBJ2-3, with unresolved D. The observed sequence ends 3 residues before the CDR3 terminus, with the missing tail filled in from the germline J gene. Germline loops: CDR1 SEHNR, CDR2 FQNEAQ (reference sequence). This CDR3 has 13 residues. The V and J ends lost 5 bases and 5 bases respectively, with 11 bases between them.

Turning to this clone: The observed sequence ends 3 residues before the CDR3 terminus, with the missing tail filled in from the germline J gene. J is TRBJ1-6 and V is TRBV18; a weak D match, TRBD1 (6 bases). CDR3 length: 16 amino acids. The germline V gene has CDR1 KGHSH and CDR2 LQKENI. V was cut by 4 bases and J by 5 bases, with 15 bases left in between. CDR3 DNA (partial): TGTGCCAGCTCACTAACGACAGGACTGGATAATTCACCC. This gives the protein CASSLTTGLDNSP. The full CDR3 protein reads CASSLTTGLDNSPLHF.

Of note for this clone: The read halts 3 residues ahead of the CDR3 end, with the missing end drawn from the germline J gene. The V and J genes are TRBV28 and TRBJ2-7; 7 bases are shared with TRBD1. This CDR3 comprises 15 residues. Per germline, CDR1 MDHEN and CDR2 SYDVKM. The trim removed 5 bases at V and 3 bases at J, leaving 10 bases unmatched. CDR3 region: CASSVPGQPDYEQYF. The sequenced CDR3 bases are TGTGCCAGCAGTGTACCGGGACAGCCAGACTACGAG. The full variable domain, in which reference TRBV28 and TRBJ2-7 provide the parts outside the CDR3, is DVKVTQSSRYLVKRTGEKVFLECVQDMDHENMFWYRQDPGLGLRLIYFSYDVKMKEKGDIPEGYSVSREKKERFSLILESASTNQTSMYLCASSVPGQPDYEQYFGPGTRLTVT.

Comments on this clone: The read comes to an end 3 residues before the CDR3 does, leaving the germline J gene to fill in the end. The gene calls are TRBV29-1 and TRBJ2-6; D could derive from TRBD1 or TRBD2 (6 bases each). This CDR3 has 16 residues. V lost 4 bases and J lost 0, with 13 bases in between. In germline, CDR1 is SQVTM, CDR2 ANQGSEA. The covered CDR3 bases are TGCAGCGTTGCGCGGGACATTGACTCTGGGGCCAACGTC. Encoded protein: CSVARDIDSGANV. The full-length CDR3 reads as CSVARDIDSGANVLTF.

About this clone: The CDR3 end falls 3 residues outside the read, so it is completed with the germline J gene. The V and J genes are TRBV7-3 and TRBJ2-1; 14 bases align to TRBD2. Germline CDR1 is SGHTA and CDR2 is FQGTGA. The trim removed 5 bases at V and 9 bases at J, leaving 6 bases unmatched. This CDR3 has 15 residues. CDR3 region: CASSATSGGASEQFF. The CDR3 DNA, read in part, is TGTGCCAGCAGCGCGACTAGCGGGGGGGCAAGTGAG.